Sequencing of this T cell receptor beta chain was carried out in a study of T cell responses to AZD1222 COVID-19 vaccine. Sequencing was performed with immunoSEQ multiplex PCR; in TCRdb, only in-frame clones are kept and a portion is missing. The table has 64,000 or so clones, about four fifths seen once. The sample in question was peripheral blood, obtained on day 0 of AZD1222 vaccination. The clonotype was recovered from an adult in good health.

CDR3 residues: CASSNGQGAYEQYF. The CDR3 region has the DNA TGTGCCAGCAGCAACGGACAGGGGGCCTACGAGCAGTACTTC. V usage is TRBV5-6 and J usage is TRBJ2-7; 10 bases are a match to TRBD1. The CDR3 extends over 14 amino acids. Germline assignment: CDR1 SGHDT and CDR2 YYEEEE. Trimming at V came to 4 bases and at J to 2 bases, leaving 3 bases not matched to a gene.